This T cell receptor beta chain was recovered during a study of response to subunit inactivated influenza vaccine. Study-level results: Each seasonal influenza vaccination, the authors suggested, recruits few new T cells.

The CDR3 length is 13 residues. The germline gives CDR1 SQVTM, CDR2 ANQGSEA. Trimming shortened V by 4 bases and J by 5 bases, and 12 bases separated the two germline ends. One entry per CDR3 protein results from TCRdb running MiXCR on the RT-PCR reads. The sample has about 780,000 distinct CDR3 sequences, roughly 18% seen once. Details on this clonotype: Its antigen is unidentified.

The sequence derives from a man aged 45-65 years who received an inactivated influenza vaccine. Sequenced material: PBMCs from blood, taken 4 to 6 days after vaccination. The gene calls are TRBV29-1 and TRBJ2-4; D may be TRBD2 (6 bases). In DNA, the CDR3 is TGCAGCGTTGGGGACTTAACCCAAAACATTCAGTACTTC. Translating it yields CSVGDLTQNIQYF.